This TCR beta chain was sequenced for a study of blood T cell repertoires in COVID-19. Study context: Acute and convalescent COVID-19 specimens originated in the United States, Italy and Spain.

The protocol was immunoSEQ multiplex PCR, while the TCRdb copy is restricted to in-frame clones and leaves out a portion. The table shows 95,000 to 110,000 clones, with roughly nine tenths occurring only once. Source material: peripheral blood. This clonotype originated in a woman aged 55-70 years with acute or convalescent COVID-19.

In DNA, the CDR3 is TGTGCCAGCGGCCTTGGGGGGACCCAGTATTTT. It encodes CASGLGGTQYF. V and J are TRBV6-5 and TRBJ2-3, with a weak D call TRBD2 (6 bases). Trimming pared 8 bases from V and 12 bases from J, leaving 15 bases between. The CDR3 runs to 11 residues. Germline V gives CDR1 MNHEY, CDR2 SVGAGI.